This TCR beta chain derives from a study of T cells after yellow fever vaccination. Study information: SMART-Seq v4 Ultra Low Input prepared the low-cell-number fractions. General study points: Of the clonotypes, a small share occurred in both CD4 and CD8 compartments. In post-booster samples, most primary-vaccination clones reappeared (approximately 96% CD4, roughly 88% CD8).

For this clonotype: Its target is unknown.

5'RACE template switching added a universal primer site and UMIs to TCR cDNA. TCRdb ran MiXCR on the 5' RACE reads and lists one entry per CDR3 protein. The sample consists of about 310,000 distinct CDR3 sequences, roughly 4% of them appearing once. Looked up from germline, CDR1 is SSHAT and CDR2 is FNYEAQ (reference sequence). The CDR3 sequence is 17 residues long. With 2 bases clipped from V and 4 bases from J, the junction kept 11 bases outside the gene matches. The sequences come from PBMCs, collected on the day of the yellow fever booster vaccination. The chain combines TRBV7-7 with TRBJ2-5; 9 nucleotides match TRBD2. The sequence came from a young man who received the YFV17D yellow fever vaccine. CDR3: CASSLSPAGGRGETQYF. CDR3 coding DNA: TGTGCCAGCAGCTTATCGCCAGCGGGGGGTCGGGGAGAGACCCAGTACTTC.